A single T cell receptor (beta chain) is shown here with its context. Sequencing was performed with immunoSEQ multiplex PCR; in TCRdb, only in-frame clones are kept and a portion is missing. The repertoire includes roughly 2 million clones, 85% to 95% of them detected once, and roughly 0.13% sits in the top ten. The data originate from a study of shared clonotypes between healthy human individuals. Study at large: For every donor, three CD4 naive, three CD4 memory, two CD8 naive and one CD8 memory plates were used.

Within Nashville, Tennessee resided all donors, each a Caucasian adult. The CDR3 is 14 amino acids. In germline, CDR1 is MNHEY, CDR2 SVGAGI. V was cut by 4 bases and J by 1 base, with 10 bases left in between. The chain carries TRBV6-5 and TRBJ1-2; perhaps TRBD1 as D (6 bases). Specimen: naive CD4+ T cells sorted from blood. The subset here: CD45RA+ positively selected. This TCR was recovered from a man aged 18-30 years in good health. CDR3 sequence (DNA): TGTGCCAGCAGTTCAGGACAGAGTAACTATGGCTACACCTTC. It yields the protein CASSSGQSNYGYTF.